This paragraph covers one TCR beta chain sequence. Study processing details: Reference gene primer amplification in the assay estimated nucleated cell counts. TCRdb's table, derived via immunoSEQ multiplex PCR, lists solely in-frame clones and lacks some. The V and J calls and clone size come from that table; D and trimming were worked out from the DNA. Counted here are tens of thousands of clones, over 75% occurring once; the ten biggest clones make up approximately 6.3%. The sample belongs to a study of blood T cell repertoires in COVID-19. Across the whole study: Material from acute and convalescent COVID-19 was sourced from the United States, Italy and Spain. The analysed material was cDNA or gDNA that came from T cells, B-cell-depleted T cells, or PBMCs.

CDR1 is LGHNA and CDR2 is YNFKEQ in the germline V gene. V trimming: 4 bases; J trimming: 3 bases; junction bases outside the gene matches: 4. There are 14 residues in the CDR3. This sequence joins TRBV4-2 and TRBJ2-5; 8 nucleotides line up with TRBD1. The source material was peripheral blood. The receptor was derived from a man in his fifties or sixties with active COVID-19. CDR3 sequence reads: CASSPPGQEETQYF. The CDR3 DNA reads TGTGCCAGCAGCCCACCGGGACAGGAAGAGACCCAGTACTTC.